Below, one T cell receptor (beta chain) is given with its context. This clone appeared once. Its antigen remains undetermined. There are no base qualities to consult, and no much larger clone falls within one base. Per the germline V gene, SNHLY is the CDR1 and FYNNEI is the CDR2. The CDR3 contains 14 residues, cysteine and phenylalanine counted. Only the CDR3 region is kept as DNA, spanning 42 bases read in frame from base 1. V ends up 5 bases short and J 1 base short, with an unmatched junction base count of 1. This entry belongs to a study of shared clonotypes between healthy human individuals (TCRdb year 2020). Background for the entire study: The cohort included three men and two women between 18 and 49 years of age. For each donor, CD4 naive and CD4 memory were each given three plates, CD8 naive was given two plates, and CD8 memory was given one plate. To estimate repertoire size and how much clonotype sharing occurs between individuals, the study deeply sequenced the blood TCR repertoires of roughly 5 healthy adults. Libraries were prepared and TCR repertoires were sequenced by different laboratories using diverse techniques, in order to increase sequencing depth and limit assay-specific biases. Leukapheresis yielded between about 0.94 and 8.9 billion PBMCs per donor.

CD8 naive samples were obtained by positive selection for CCR7 among CD45RO-negative cells, yielding a CD45RA+CCR7+ population from which TemRA cells were excluded. Healthy HIV-negative adults with no recently reported acute infections or vaccinations were included as donors. Only Caucasian adults living in Nashville, Tennessee, USA were represented among the donors. Blood was collected by leukapheresis, and PBMCs were isolated by Ficoll-Histopaque density gradient centrifugation and then cryopreserved in liquid nitrogen vapor phase. Analytical flow cytometry was used to check the purity and quantity of each magnetically sorted T cell population. Genomic DNA was isolated from every sorted fraction and measured by UV absorbance on a Nanodrop 2000c. Here is what the overall study found, with its caveats: The small number of donors limited the genetic and exposure-history diversity represented. Naive subsets generally had larger estimated clonotype richness than memory subsets did. Higher generation probabilities were observed for clonotypes shared by all four sorted-subset donors than for non-shared clonotypes. Incomplete sequencing was indicated by rarefaction of sorted-subset datasets, despite the large sequencing depth. Sharing across several donors was observed for about 5% of naive CD4, over 3% of naive CD8, 2% to 2.5% of memory CD4, and around 0.42% of memory CD8 clonotypes. Pairwise subsampling indicated that sequencing depth was expected to affect the degree of clonotype sharing among donors. Only blood was sampled, and tissue TCR repertoires likely differ from those in blood.

Using the deep immunoSEQ assay, TCR CDR3 regions were amplified from genomic DNA by multiplex PCR. Genomic DNA extracted from each cell subset was distributed evenly over all wells of several immunoSEQ 96-well plates, and each plate served as one replicate. Each replicate PCR for sorted subsets received about 210 ng genomic DNA, equal to roughly 30,000 T cell genomes. Purified libraries were measured with a Qubit 3.0 fluorometer, size-checked on a Bioanalyzer 2100, and measured again with the KAPA Library Quantification kit. Each immunoSEQ 96-well plate was sequenced on its own single-read 150-cycle Illumina NextSeq 550 flow cell. The authors' analysis ran thus. Because the immunoSEQ output included only junctional sequences and no quality scores, the filtering could not be the same as the filtering used for full-length reads. Sequences were annotated with PyIR, a Python wrapper for IgBLAST v1.9, using IMGT germline references to assign V/J genes and CDR3. Any read was removed if the V/J assignment was weak (E-value above 1e-6), the CDR3 was missing, or the read contained stop codons, out-of-frame junctions, or ambiguous translated residues. V3J clonotypes were defined as sequences sharing an identical inferred V gene, J gene, and CDR3 amino acid sequence. The percentage overlap between two repertoires was calculated by dividing the number of shared unique clonotypes by the size of the smaller repertoire. RTK rarefaction, the Chao1 estimator, and Recon v2.1 estimates of unobserved clonotypes were used to assess repertoire richness. For all TCRbeta clonotypes obtained by the gDNA method from four donors, generation probabilities were computed with OLGA. Here the immuneACCESS table is served through TCRdb, limited to in-frame sequences with V and J called. Missing clones are a known gap in these copies; in checked studies unresolved V genes cover under half, and the rest lacks a known reason. That table is the source of V, J and clone size, and D and trimming were worked out from the DNA. The sample records approximately 600,000 clones, about 95% of which are singletons. The ten largest account for over 0.09% of the sample.

Rearrangement joined TRBV2 to TRBJ1-4; the junction holds 7 bases that match TRBD1. The sample consisted of naive CD8+ T cells sorted from blood. The cell subset or site label, as the study defines it: CD45RA+CCR7+. The TCR sequence derives from a woman aged 25-40 years in good health. The CDR3 sequence is CASSRQGTNEKLFF. The nucleotides are TGTGCCAGCAGTAGACAGGGAACTAATGAAAAACTGTTTTTT.